The rows below give T cell receptor beta chains drawn from one sample of a study of neoadjuvant anti-PD-1 for oral cavity cancer. The method was immunoSEQ multiplex PCR; TCRdb's version includes in-frame clones alone and lacks a portion of them. The sample yields approximately 67,000 clones, over 70% seen once. The sample here was PBMCs, taken before nivolumab (anti-PD-1) treatment. All receptors come from a person between 40 and 85 years old with oral cavity squamous cell carcinoma. CDR3s include the opening cysteine and the closing phenylalanine or tryptophan. D genes are given only for firm matches. Only part of the rows carry a size: once, few, many, or a class if the clone is expanded.

J gene	clone size	D gene	CDR3 length	V gene	CDR3 protein	CDR3 DNA
TRBJ2-7	-	TRBD2	15	TRBV7-9	CASHIGASGSYEQYF	TGTGCCAGCCACATAGGGGCTAGCGGGTCCTACGAGCAGTACTTC
TRBJ2-5	few	-	13	TRBV30	CAWCPASGETQYF	TGTGCCTGGTGCCCGGCTAGTGGAGAGACCCAGTACTTC
TRBJ2-2	-	-	17	TRBV7-8	CASSLVQTSGNTGELFF	TGTGCCAGCAGCTTAGTGCAGACCAGCGGGAACACCGGGGAGCTGTTTTTT
TRBJ2-2	-	-	13	TRBV5-1	CASSQGNTGELFF	TGCGCCAGCAGCCAGGGGAACACCGGGGAGCTGTTTTTT
TRBJ1-6	once	-	16	TRBV27	CASSRTQQGWRSPLHF	TGTGCCAGCAGTCGTACCCAGCAGGGGTGGAGGTCACCCCTCCACTTT
TRBJ1-5	-	-	14	TRBV9	CASSAGGGEAPQHF	TGTGCCAGCAGCGCCGGGGGAGGGGAAGCGCCCCAGCATTTT
TRBJ2-3	-	TRBD2	17	TRBV19	CASSQMSERGYTDTQYF	TGTGCCAGTAGTCAGATGAGCGAGCGGGGGTACACAGATACGCAGTATTTT
TRBJ1-4	-	-	14	TRBV30	CAWSVGMGREKLFF	TGTGCCTGGAGTGTAGGCATGGGACGTGAAAAACTGTTTTTT
TRBJ1-5	once	-	18	TRBV2	CASSERAGFLGGNQPQHF	TGTGCCAGCAGTGAAAGGGCGGGGTTTCTTGGAGGCAATCAGCCCCAGCATTTT
TRBJ1-4	-	-	12	TRBV2	CASREDGEKLFF	TGTGCCAGCAGGGAGGACGGTGAAAAACTGTTTTTT
TRBJ1-3	once	-	16	TRBV4-1	CASSPMGTLAGNTIYF	TGCGCCAGCAGCCCAATGGGGACACTAGCTGGAAACACCATATATTTT
TRBJ2-4	-	TRBD1	12	TRBV5-8	CASRQGANIQYF	TGTGCCAGTCGACAGGGTGCGAACATTCAGTACTTC
TRBJ1-2	-	-	14	TRBV4-2	CASSHGQTNYGYTF	TGTGCCAGCAGCCATGGACAGACTAACTATGGCTACACCTTC
TRBJ2-2	-	-	16	TRBV28	CASSPTGTLNTGELFF	TGTGCCAGCAGTCCGACCGGGACATTGAACACCGGGGAGCTGTTTTTT
TRBJ2-6	-	-	17	TRBV5-8	CASSAGLFSSGANVLTF	TGTGCCAGCAGCGCGGGCCTTTTTAGCTCTGGGGCCAACGTCCTGACTTTC
TRBJ1-2	-	-	14	TRBV7-3	CASSIWTDRGGYTF	TGTGCCAGCAGCATATGGACAGACCGGGGAGGCTACACCTTC
TRBJ2-1	-	-	17	TRBV7-8	CASTPPFRLSSYNEQFF	TGTGCCAGCACCCCGCCCTTCAGGCTCAGCTCCTACAATGAGCAGTTCTTC
TRBJ2-1	-	TRBD2	19	TRBV28	CASSLAPSGSGGSYNEQFF	TGTGCCAGCAGTTTAGCGCCTAGCGGGTCCGGAGGTTCCTACAATGAGCAGTTCTTC
TRBJ1-5	-	-	15	TRBV7-2	CASSLRRGRNQPQHF	TGTGCCAGCAGCCTCCGGAGGGGACGGAATCAGCCCCAGCATTTT
TRBJ1-4	-	-	14	TRBV13	CASRKRGLNEKLFF	TGTGCCAGCAGGAAGAGGGGACTTAATGAAAAACTGTTTTTT
TRBJ1-2	-	-	15	TRBV5-1	CASSLANSRGSGYTF	TGCGCCAGCAGCTTGGCGAACTCGAGGGGCAGTGGCTACACCTTC
TRBJ2-2	-	-	13	TRBV4-2	CASSQDPSGELFF	TGTGCCAGCAGCCAAGATCCTTCGGGGGAGCTGTTTTTT
TRBJ2-1	-	-	18	TRBV9	CASSVGWASISGSNEQFF	TGTGCCAGCAGCGTAGGGTGGGCTAGCATATCGGGCTCCAATGAGCAGTTCTTC
TRBJ1-5	-	-	13	TRBV6-5	CASSYGPRGPQHF	TGTGCCAGCAGTTACGGTCCTCGAGGACCCCAGCATTTT
TRBJ2-1	-	TRBD2	15	TRBV19	CASRFLAGGADEQFF	TGTGCCAGTAGATTCCTAGCGGGGGGGGCCGATGAGCAGTTCTTC
TRBJ1-5	-	TRBD1	15	TRBV5-1	CASSEGQGTRQPQHF	TGCGCCAGCAGCGAGGGACAGGGGACGAGACAGCCCCAGCATTTT
TRBJ1-4	-	-	14	TRBV5-1	CASSPYATNEKLFF	TGCGCCAGCAGCCCGTATGCAACTAATGAAAAACTGTTTTTT
TRBJ1-1	few	-	15	TRBV6-6	CASSPFSRRRTEAFF	TGTGCCAGCAGCCCGTTTTCCCGGAGGCGCACTGAAGCTTTCTTT
TRBJ2-7	once	-	12	TRBV11-2	CASSFPLRVPYF	TGTGCCAGCAGCTTCCCCCTACGAGTTCCGTACTTC
TRBJ1-4	few	-	14	TRBV30	CAWSGAPFNEKLFF	TGTGCCTGGAGTGGGGCCCCCTTTAATGAAAAACTGTTTTTT
TRBJ1-4	-	TRBD1	14	TRBV6-1	CASSRTGFNEKLFF	TGTGCCAGCAGCCGGACAGGGTTTAATGAAAAACTGTTTTTT
TRBJ2-7	once	-	13	TRBV9	CASSVGAEYEQYF	TGTGCCAGCAGCGTAGGGGCAGAGTACGAGCAGTACTTC
TRBJ1-5	-	-	16	TRBV27	CASSLLRGPRNQPQHF	TGTGCCAGCAGCCTTCTGAGAGGGCCTCGCAATCAGCCCCAGCATTTT
TRBJ2-1	-	TRBD2	14	TRBV15	CATGGLAFYNEQFF	TGTGCCACCGGGGGACTAGCGTTTTACAATGAGCAGTTCTTC
TRBJ1-1	-	-	14	TRBV6-1	CASIKPGGNTEAFF	TGTGCCAGCATAAAACCCGGGGGGAACACTGAAGCTTTCTTT
TRBJ2-5	-	-	11	TRBV28	CASSQQETQYF	TGTGCCAGCAGTCAACAAGAGACCCAGTACTTC
TRBJ2-1	-	-	14	TRBV27	CASRLIAGNNEQFF	TGTGCCAGCAGGCTAATAGCTGGGAACAATGAGCAGTTCTTC
TRBJ2-7	-	-	13	TRBV15	CATSRDRQYQQYF	TGTGCCACCAGCAGAGATCGGCAGTATCAGCAGTACTTC
TRBJ1-3	-	-	14	TRBV14	CASPGGGPGNTIYF	TGTGCCAGTCCCGGAGGGGGGCCTGGAAACACCATATATTTT
TRBJ2-7	-	-	12	TRBV7-2	CASSLYNREQYF	TGTGCCAGCAGCTTATACAATCGTGAGCAGTACTTC
TRBJ2-5	-	TRBD2	14	TRBV7-2	CASSLGTSVETQYF	TGTGCCAGCAGCTTGGGGACTAGCGTAGAGACCCAGTACTTC
TRBJ2-1	-	-	19	TRBV7-9	CASSSSPWDWPSSYNEQFF	TGTGCCAGCAGCTCCAGCCCATGGGACTGGCCGAGCTCCTACAATGAGCAGTTCTTC
TRBJ1-1	-	TRBD1	14	TRBV10-3	CAISESAGGTEAFF	TGTGCCATCAGTGAGTCGGCAGGGGGCACTGAAGCTTTCTTT
TRBJ1-2	-	-	14	TRBV7-2	CASSFSSQSTSYTF	TGTGCCAGCAGCTTCAGTTCACAGTCTACGAGCTACACCTTC
TRBJ1-1	-	-	14	TRBV5-4	CASSLGVGNTEAFF	TGTGCCAGCAGCTTAGGGGTGGGGAACACTGAAGCTTTCTTT
TRBJ1-5	few	TRBD1	16	TRBV5-1	CASSLGDHQGGQPQHF	TGCGCCAGCAGCTTGGGGGATCATCAGGGGGGCCAGCCCCAGCATTTT
TRBJ1-2	-	-	14	TRBV28	CASSRYGGRDGYTF	TGTGCCAGCAGTCGTTATGGCGGCAGGGATGGCTACACCTTC
TRBJ2-7	once	TRBD2	18	TRBV12-5	CASGLVGSGGVSVYEQYF	TGTGCTAGTGGTTTGGTGGGCAGTGGGGGGGTGTCGGTCTACGAGCAGTACTTC
TRBJ1-4	once	-	14	TRBV4-1	CASSQWSPNEKLFF	TGCGCCAGCAGCCAGTGGAGTCCTAATGAAAAACTGTTTTTT
TRBJ2-2	-	-	14	TRBV10-1	CASSELLETGELFF	TGCGCCAGCAGTGAACTACTAGAAACCGGGGAGCTGTTTTTT
TRBJ2-1	-	-	15	TRBV27	CASSFLQSPYNEQFF	TGTGCCAGCAGTTTTCTGCAGTCCCCCTACAATGAGCAGTTCTTC
TRBJ1-1	-	-	14	TRBV5-1	CASSAGEVNTEAFF	TGCGCCAGCAGCGCGGGGGAAGTGAACACTGAAGCTTTCTTT
TRBJ1-1	-	-	9	TRBV19	CARRGEAFF	TGTGCCAGGCGCGGGGAAGCTTTCTTT
TRBJ1-5	-	-	13	TRBV29-1	CSVAAAANQPQHF	TGCAGCGTTGCTGCGGCGGCTAATCAGCCCCAGCATTTT